This T cell receptor (beta chain) was retrieved from a study of read filtering for tumor transcriptome and immune sequencing. The library was built from around 380 ng RNA with molecular barcoded adaptors for alpha/delta and beta/gamma chains. TCRdb analysed the reads with MiXCR anew, one entry per CDR3 protein. The data show 37,000 or so distinct CDR3 sequences, about an eighth seen once. Findings and limits, study-wide: Sorted CD138-negative bone marrow cells were not purified T cells.

The V gene end was trimmed by 1 base and the J gene end by 4 bases; junction bases not matched to a gene: 4. Germline CDR1 reads LGHDT; CDR2 reads YNNKEL (reference sequence). This CDR3 has 15 amino acids. This clonotype has a count of ten or more. Its antigen is undetermined. The TCR comes from a donor at least 40 years old with multiple myeloma. The sequencing sample was made of a population of CD138-negative cells sorted from bone marrow. The chain carries TRBV3-1 and TRBJ1-2; 9 bases align to TRBD1. This chain's CDR3 is CASSQGTGGTYGYTF. The CDR3 coding sequence is TGTGCCAGCAGCCAAGGAACAGGGGGCACCTATGGCTACACCTTC.